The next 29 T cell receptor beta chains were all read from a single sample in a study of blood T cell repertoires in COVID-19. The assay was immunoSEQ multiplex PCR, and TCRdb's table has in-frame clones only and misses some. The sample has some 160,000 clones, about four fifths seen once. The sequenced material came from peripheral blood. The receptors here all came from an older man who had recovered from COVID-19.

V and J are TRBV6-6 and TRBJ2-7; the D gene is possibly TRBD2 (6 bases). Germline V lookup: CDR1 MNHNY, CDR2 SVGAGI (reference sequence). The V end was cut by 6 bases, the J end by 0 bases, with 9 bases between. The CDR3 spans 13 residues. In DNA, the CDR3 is TGTGCCAGCAGCCGTAGCGGCTCCTACGAGCAGTACTTC. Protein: CASSRSGSYEQYF.

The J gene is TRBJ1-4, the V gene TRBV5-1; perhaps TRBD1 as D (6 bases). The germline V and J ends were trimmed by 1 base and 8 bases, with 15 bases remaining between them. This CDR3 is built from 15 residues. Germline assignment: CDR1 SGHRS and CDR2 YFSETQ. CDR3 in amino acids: CASSLSAGEGEKLFF. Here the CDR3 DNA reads TGCGCCAGCAGCTTGTCTGCAGGGGAGGGAGAAAAACTGTTTTTT. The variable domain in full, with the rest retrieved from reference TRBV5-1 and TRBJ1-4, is KAGVTQTPRYLIKTRGQQVTLSCSPISGHRSVSWYQQTPGQGLQFLFEYFSETQRNKGNFPGRFSGRQFSNSRSEMNVSTLELGDSALYLCASSLSAGEGEKLFFGSGTQLSVL.

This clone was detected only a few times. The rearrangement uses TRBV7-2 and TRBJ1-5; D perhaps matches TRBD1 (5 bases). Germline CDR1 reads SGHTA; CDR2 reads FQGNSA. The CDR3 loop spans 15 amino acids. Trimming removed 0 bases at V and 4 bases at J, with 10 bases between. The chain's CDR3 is CASSLAEEGNQPQHF. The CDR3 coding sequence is TGTGCCAGCAGCTTAGCTGAGGAGGGGAATCAGCCCCAGCATTTT.

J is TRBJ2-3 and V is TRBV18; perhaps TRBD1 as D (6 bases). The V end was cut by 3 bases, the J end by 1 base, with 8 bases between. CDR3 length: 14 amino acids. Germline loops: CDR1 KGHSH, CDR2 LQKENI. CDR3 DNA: TGTGCCAGCTCACCGACAGGTCGCACAGATACGCAGTATTTT. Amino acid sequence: CASSPTGRTDTQYF.

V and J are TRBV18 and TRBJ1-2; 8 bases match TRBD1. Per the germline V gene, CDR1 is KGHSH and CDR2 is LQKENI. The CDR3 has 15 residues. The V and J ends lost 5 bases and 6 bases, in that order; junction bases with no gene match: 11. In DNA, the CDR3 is TGTGCCAGCTCAACCCCGACAGGGGTTAAGGATGGCTACACCTTC. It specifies CASSTPTGVKDGYTF.

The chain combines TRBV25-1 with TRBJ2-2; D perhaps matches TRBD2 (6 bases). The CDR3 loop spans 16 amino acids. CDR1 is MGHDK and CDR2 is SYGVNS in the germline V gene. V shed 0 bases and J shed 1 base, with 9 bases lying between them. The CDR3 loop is CASSEYGGKNTGELFF. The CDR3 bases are TGTGCCAGCAGTGAATATGGGGGGAAGAACACCGGGGAGCTGTTTTTT. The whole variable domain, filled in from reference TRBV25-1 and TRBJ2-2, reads EADIYQTPRYLVIGTGKKITLECSQTMGHDKMYWYQQDPGMELHLIHYSYGVNSTEKGDLSSESTVSRIRTEHFPLTLESARPSHTSQYLCASSEYGGKNTGELFFGEGSRLTVL.

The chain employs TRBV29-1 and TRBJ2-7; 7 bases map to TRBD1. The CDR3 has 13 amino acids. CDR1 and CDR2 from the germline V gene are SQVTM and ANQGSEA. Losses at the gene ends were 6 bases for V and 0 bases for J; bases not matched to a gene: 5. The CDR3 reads CSVRDSSSYEQYF. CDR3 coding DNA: TGCAGCGTGAGGGACAGTAGCTCCTACGAGCAGTACTTC.

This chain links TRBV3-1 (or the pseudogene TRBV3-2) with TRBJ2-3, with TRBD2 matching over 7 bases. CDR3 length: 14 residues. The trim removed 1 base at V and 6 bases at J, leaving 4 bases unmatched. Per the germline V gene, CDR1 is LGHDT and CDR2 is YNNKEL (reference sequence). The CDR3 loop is CASSQGGGRDTQYF. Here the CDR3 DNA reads TGTGCCAGCAGCCAAGGCGGGGGAAGGGATACGCAGTATTTT.

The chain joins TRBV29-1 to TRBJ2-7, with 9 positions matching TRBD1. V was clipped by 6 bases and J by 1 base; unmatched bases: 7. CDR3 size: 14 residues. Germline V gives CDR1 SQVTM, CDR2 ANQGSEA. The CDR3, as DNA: TGCAGCGTGAAGGGGGACAGGGCTTCCTACGAGCAGTACTTC. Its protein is CSVKGDRASYEQYF.

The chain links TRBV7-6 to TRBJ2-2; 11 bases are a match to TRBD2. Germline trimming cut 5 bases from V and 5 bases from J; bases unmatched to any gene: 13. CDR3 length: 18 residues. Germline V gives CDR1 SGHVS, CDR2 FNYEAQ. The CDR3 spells CASSPEDSRLAGTGELFF. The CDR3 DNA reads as TGTGCCAGCAGCCCGGAGGACAGTCGACTAGCGGGGACCGGGGAGCTGTTTTTT.

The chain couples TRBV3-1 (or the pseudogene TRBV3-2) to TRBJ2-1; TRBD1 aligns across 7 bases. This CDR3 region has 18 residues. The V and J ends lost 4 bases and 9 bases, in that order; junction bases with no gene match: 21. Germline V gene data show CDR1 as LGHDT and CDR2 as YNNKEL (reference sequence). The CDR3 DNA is TGTGCCAGCAGCCCGAAGGGGGCCCAGGGTTTGCGGCGCAGTGAGCAGTTCTTC. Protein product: CASSPKGAQGLRRSEQFF.

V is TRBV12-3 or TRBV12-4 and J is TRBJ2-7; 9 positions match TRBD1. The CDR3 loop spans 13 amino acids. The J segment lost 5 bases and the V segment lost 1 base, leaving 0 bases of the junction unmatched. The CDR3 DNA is TGTGCCAGCAGTTTAGGACAGGGGGACGAGCAGTACTTC. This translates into CASSLGQGDEQYF.

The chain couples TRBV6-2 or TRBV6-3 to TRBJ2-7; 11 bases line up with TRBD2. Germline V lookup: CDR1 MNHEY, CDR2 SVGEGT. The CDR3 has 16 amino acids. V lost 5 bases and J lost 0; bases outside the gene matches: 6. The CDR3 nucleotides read TGTGCCAGCAGTGAGGGACTAGCGGCCAGCTCCTACGAGCAGTACTTC. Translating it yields CASSEGLAASSYEQYF.

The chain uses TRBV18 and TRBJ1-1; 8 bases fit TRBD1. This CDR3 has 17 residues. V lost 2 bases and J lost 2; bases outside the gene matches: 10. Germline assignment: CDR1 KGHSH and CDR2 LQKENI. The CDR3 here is CASSPSGTGSTNTEAFF. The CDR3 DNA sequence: TGTGCCAGCTCACCATCCGGGACAGGCTCAACCAACACTGAAGCTTTCTTT.

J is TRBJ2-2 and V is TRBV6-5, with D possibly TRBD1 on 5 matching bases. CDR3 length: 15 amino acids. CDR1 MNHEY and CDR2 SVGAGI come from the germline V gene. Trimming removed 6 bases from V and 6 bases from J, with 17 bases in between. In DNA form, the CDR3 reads TGTGCCAGCAGCCCCTACCAGGGAAGTCCCGGGGAGCTGTTTTTT. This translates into CASSPYQGSPGELFF.

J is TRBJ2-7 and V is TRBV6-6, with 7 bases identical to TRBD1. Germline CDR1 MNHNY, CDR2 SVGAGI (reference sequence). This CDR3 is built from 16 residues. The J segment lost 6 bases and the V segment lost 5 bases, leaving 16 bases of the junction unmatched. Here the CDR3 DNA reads TGTGCCAGCAGTGCTGGGCCAAGACAGGGATTCGCCGAGCAGTACTTC. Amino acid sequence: CASSAGPRQGFAEQYF.

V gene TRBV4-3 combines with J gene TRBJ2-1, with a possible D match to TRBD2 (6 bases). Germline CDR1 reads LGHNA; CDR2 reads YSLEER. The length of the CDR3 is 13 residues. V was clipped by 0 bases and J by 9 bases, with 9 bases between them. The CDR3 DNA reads TGCGCCAGCAGCCAAGATCCTAGCGCTGAGCAGTTCTTC. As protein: CASSQDPSAEQFF.

The CDR3 region has the DNA TGTGCCAGCAGCCCCCGGACTAGCGGGACGGAGACCCAGTACTTC. As protein: CASSPRTSGTETQYF. The chain links TRBV9 to TRBJ2-5; the match to TRBD2 covers 12 bases. The junction had 6 bases not matched to a gene; V was cut back by 4 bases and J by 5 bases. The CDR3 is made up of 15 amino acids. From germline, CDR1 is SGDLS and CDR2 YYNGEE.

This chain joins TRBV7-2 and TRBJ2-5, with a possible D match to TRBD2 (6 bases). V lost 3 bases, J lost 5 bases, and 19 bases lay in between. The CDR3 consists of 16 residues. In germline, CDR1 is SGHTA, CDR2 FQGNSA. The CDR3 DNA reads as TGTGCCAGCAGCTTCGGAGGGTCTAGCAGGAGGGAGACCCAGTACTTC. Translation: CASSFGGSSRRETQYF.

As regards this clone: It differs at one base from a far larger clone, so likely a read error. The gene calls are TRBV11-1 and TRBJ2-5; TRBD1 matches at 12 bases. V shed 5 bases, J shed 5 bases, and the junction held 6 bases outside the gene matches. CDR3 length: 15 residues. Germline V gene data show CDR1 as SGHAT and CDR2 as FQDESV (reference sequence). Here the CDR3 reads CASSPGTGGMETQYF. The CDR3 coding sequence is TGTGCCAGCAGCCCCGGGACAGGGGGCATGGAGACCCAGTACTTC.

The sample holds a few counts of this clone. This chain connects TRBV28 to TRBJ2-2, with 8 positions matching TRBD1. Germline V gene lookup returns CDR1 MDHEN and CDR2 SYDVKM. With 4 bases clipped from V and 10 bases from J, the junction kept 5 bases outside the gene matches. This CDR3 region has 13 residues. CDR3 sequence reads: CASSWDRFKELFF. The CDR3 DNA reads TGTGCCAGCAGTTGGGACAGGTTTAAGGAGCTGTTTTTT. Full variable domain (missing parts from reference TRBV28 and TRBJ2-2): DVKVTQSSRYLVKRTGEKVFLECVQDMDHENMFWYRQDPGLGLRLIYFSYDVKMKEKGDIPEGYSVSREKKERFSLILESASTNQTSMYLCASSWDRFKELFFGEGSRLTVL.

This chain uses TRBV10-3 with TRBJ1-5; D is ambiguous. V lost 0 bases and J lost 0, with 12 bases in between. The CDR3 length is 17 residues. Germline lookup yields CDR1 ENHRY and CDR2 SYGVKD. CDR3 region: CAISESNSLNSNQPQHF. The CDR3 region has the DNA TGTGCCATCAGTGAGTCGAACAGTCTCAATAGCAATCAGCCCCAGCATTTT.

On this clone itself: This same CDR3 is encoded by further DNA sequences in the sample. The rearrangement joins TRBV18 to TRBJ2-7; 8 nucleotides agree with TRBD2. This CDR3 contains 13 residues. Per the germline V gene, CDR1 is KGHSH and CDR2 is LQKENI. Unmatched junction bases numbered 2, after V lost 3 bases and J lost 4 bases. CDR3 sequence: CASSPGTSYEQYF. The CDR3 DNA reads TGTGCCAGCTCACCGGGGACTAGTTACGAGCAGTACTTC.

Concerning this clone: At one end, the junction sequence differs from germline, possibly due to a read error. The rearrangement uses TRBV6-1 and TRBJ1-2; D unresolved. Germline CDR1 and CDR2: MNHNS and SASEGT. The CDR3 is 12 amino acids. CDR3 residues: CASSEAQRERAF. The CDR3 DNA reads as TGTGCCAGCAGTGAAGCGCAGAGGGAGCGTGCCTTC.

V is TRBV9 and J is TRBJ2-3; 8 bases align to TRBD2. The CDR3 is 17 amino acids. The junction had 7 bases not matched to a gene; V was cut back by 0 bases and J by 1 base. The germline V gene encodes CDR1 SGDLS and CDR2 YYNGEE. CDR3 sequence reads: CASSVGSSGSGTDTQYF. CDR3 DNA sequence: TGTGCCAGCAGCGTAGGTTCCAGCGGGAGTGGCACAGATACGCAGTATTTT. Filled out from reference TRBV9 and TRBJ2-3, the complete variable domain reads DSGVTQTPKHLITATGQRVTLRCSPRSGDLSVYWYQQSLDQGLQFLIQYYNGEERAKGNILERFSAQQFPDLHSELNLSSLELGDSALYFCASSVGSSGSGTDTQYFGPGTRLTVL.

The CDR3 protein is CASGSSNQPQHF. CDR3 nucleotide sequence: TGTGCCTCAGGGTCAAGCAATCAGCCCCAGCATTTT. The gene calls are TRBV9 and TRBJ1-5, with TRBD1 as a possible D gene (5 bases). V was clipped by 10 bases and J by 1 base, with 9 bases between them. The CDR3 has 12 residues. The V gene's germline CDR1 is SGDLS and CDR2 YYNGEE.

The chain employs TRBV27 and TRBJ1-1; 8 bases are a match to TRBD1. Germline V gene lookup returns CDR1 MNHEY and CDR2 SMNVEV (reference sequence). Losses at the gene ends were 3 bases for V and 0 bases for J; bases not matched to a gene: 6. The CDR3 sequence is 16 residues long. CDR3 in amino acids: CASSFQGANVNTEAFF. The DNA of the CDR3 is TGTGCCAGCAGTTTCCAGGGGGCGAACGTGAACACTGAAGCTTTCTTT.

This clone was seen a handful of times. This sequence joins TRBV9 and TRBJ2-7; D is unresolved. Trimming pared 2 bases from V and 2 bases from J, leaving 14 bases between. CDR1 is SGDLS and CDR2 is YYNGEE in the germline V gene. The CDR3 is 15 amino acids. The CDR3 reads CASSVNEAAAYEQYF. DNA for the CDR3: TGTGCCAGCAGCGTCAATGAGGCGGCCGCCTACGAGCAGTACTTC.

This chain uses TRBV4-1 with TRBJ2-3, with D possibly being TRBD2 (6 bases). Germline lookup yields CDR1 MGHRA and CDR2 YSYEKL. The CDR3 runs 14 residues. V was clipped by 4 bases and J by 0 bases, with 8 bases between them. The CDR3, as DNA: TGCGCCAGCAGCCTTGCGGGGAGCACAGATACGCAGTATTTT. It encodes CASSLAGSTDTQYF.